This T cell receptor (beta chain) stems from a study of shared clonotypes between healthy human individuals. The protocol was immunoSEQ multiplex PCR, while the TCRdb copy is restricted to in-frame clones and leaves out a portion. The sample consists of a few million clones, approximately 95% of them appearing once. The germline CDR1 and CDR2 sequences are SGHDT and YYEEEE. The CDR3 sequence is 15 residues long. The junction had 7 bases not matched to a gene; V was cut back by 3 bases and J by 2 bases. Study-wide results and caveats: Generation of non-shared clonotypes was less probable than generation of clonotypes shared by all four donors.

This clone was seen just once. Its antigen is not known. The V and J genes are TRBV5-6 and TRBJ1-2, with 7 bases matching TRBD1. Material for sequencing was naive CD4+ T cells from PBMCs. Subset given: CD45RA+ positively selected. This receptor was taken from a man younger than 30 in good health. Some clones in this sample may be carry-over from other donors' samples. CDR3 DNA: TGTGCCAGCAGCTCCCGGGACAGTGGGAACTATGGCTACACCTTC. Protein sequence: CASSSRDSGNYGYTF.